These 27 T cell receptor beta chains were sequenced from one sample in a study of a mutant IDH1 vaccine in newly diagnosed glioma (dated by TCRdb to about 2021). The time point label, as the study defines it: week 23, last vaccination. A 20-mer mutant IDH1 peptide at 300 micrograms in Montanide made up each vaccine dose, which was injected subcutaneously together with topical imiquimod. To prepare the library, the immunoSEQ multiplex PCR assay was applied. This is the immuneACCESS table as TCRdb keeps it, with only in-frame sequences that have V and J called. A part of the clones is gone; compared with another copy, unresolved V genes explain less than half, and the rest is unexplained. For this sample the table gives about 56,000 clones, of which 75% to 90% were detected only once. The ten largest clonotypes hold approximately 1.4% of the sample. These receptors are not linked to any known antigen.

The specimen comprised PBMCs, sampled from a glioma patient whose treatment included an IDH1 peptide vaccine. Receptor source: a man in his forties with glioma.

The chain combines TRBV18 with TRBJ1-1; D gene uncertain. Trimming took off 1 base at V and 8 bases at J, with 8 bases between the two ends. There are 12 residues in the CDR3. CDR1 is KGHSH and CDR2 is LQKENI in the germline V gene. The CDR3 bases are TGTGCCAGCTCACCACTGTGGGGAGAAGCTTTCTTT. Translation: CASSPLWGEAFF.

The J gene is TRBJ1-4, the V gene TRBV5-6; D gene ambiguous. The V gene lost 3 bases and the J gene lost 7 bases, with 13 bases spanning the gap. This CDR3 comprises 14 residues. Germline V lookup: CDR1 SGHDT, CDR2 YYEEEE. CDR3 protein: CASSSPQPLEKLFF. The CDR3 bases are TGTGCCAGCAGCTCGCCTCAACCCCTTGAAAAACTGTTTTTT.

V usage is TRBV5-1 and J usage is TRBJ1-2, with D unclear. Trimming removed 4 bases at V and 6 bases at J, with 10 bases between. This CDR3 is built from 12 residues. The germline gives CDR1 SGHRS, CDR2 YFSETQ. In DNA, the CDR3 is TGCGCCAGCAGCAGAACAGCGGATGGCTACACCTTC. Its protein product is CASSRTADGYTF. Supplemented by reference TRBV5-1 and TRBJ1-2, the full variable domain reads KAGVTQTPRYLIKTRGQQVTLSCSPISGHRSVSWYQQTPGQGLQFLFEYFSETQRNKGNFPGRFSGRQFSNSRSEMNVSTLELGDSALYLCASSRTADGYTFGSGTRLTVV.

The chain has TRBV5-8 and TRBJ1-5; no clear D. This CDR3 spans 14 amino acids. Deletions cut 2 bases from V and 2 bases from J, with 8 bases between. The germline V gene encodes CDR1 SGHTS and CDR2 YDEGEE. The DNA of the CDR3 is TGTGCCAGCAGCTTCCGGGCTCGCAATCAGCCCCAGCATTTT. Protein sequence: CASSFRARNQPQHF. Using reference TRBV5-8 and TRBJ1-5 for the parts outside the CDR3, the full variable domain is EAGVTQSPTHLIKTRGQQATLRCSPISGHTSVYWYQQALGLGLQFLLWYDEGEERNRGNFPPRFSGRQFPNYSSELNVNALELEDSALYLCASSFRARNQPQHFGDGTRLSIL.

The rearrangement links TRBV11-3 to TRBJ2-7; D is uncertain. The CDR3 spans 12 residues. Trimming shortened V by 4 bases and J by 7 bases, and 11 bases separated the two germline ends. Germline assignment: CDR1 SGHNT and CDR2 YENEEA. The CDR3 DNA reads TGTGCCAGCAGCTCCACCTATGGGGAGCAGTACTTC. This translates into CASSSTYGEQYF.

The V call is TRBV7-2, the J call TRBJ2-7; no reliable D call. Germline-derived CDR1 and CDR2 are SGHTA and FQGNSA. The V gene lost 5 bases and the J gene lost 4 bases, with 12 bases spanning the gap. This CDR3 contains 13 residues. For the CDR3, the DNA is TGTGCCAGCAGCCCGTTTCAAGATTACGAGCAGTACTTC. Amino acid sequence: CASSPFQDYEQYF.

The chain recombines TRBV9 with TRBJ2-5; 9 positions match TRBD2. Germline values: CDR1 SGDLS, CDR2 YYNGEE. The CDR3 has 16 amino acids. The V and J ends lost 4 bases and 1 base, in that order; junction bases with no gene match: 8. The CDR3 DNA follows: TGTGCCAGCAGCCCCAGACTAGCGGAACCCCAAGAGACCCAGTACTTC. Its protein product is CASSPRLAEPQETQYF.

This chain uses TRBV7-8 with TRBJ2-5; a possible D gene is TRBD1 (6 bases). Trimming shortened V by 10 bases and J by 5 bases, and 11 bases separated the two germline ends. The CDR3 is made up of 11 amino acids. The germline CDR1 and CDR2 sequences are SGHVS and FQNEAQ. For the CDR3, the DNA is TGTGCCACAAGCCAGGGGGAGACCCAGTACTTC. It is translated as CATSQGETQYF.

By its share, this clone is medium-sized. The chain uses TRBV7-8 and TRBJ2-2; 11 nucleotides match TRBD2. CDR3 length: 15 residues. V lost 3 bases, J lost 5 bases, and 2 bases stayed unmatched. Germline V gene lookup returns CDR1 SGHVS and CDR2 FQNEAQ. In DNA form, the CDR3 reads TGTGCCAGCAGCTTGACTAGCGGGATTACCGGGGAGCTGTTTTTT. Its translation: CASSLTSGITGELFF. The full variable domain, completed using reference TRBV7-8 and TRBJ2-2, is GAGVSQSPRYKVAKRGQDVALRCDPISGHVSLFWYQQALGQGPEFLTYFQNEAQLDKSGLPSDRFFAERPEGSVSTLKIQRTQQEDSAVYLCASSLTSGITGELFFGEGSRLTVL.

The V gene is TRBV7-6, the J gene TRBJ2-7, with no clear D. Trimming removed 4 bases at V and 2 bases at J, with 12 bases between. The CDR3 is made up of 14 amino acids. Germline lookup yields CDR1 SGHVS and CDR2 FNYEAQ. This CDR3 is CASSSRPGTYEQYF. The DNA of the CDR3 is TGTGCCAGCAGCTCCCGACCCGGCACCTACGAGCAGTACTTC.

The chain links TRBV5-4 to TRBJ2-2; D unresolved. Germline V gene data show CDR1 as SGHNT and CDR2 as YYREEE (reference sequence). This CDR3 comprises 13 residues. The ends were cut back, 4 bases at V and 4 bases at J, with 8 bases in the middle. This CDR3 is CASSAGFTGELFF. In DNA form, the CDR3 reads TGTGCCAGCAGCGCCGGATTCACCGGGGAGCTGTTTTTT.

This chain links TRBV29-1 with TRBJ1-5; 7 nucleotides line up with TRBD1. V dropped 6 bases and J dropped 5; count of bases not matched to a gene: 7. The CDR3 covers 13 residues. The germline CDR1 and CDR2 sequences are SQVTM and ANQGSEA. CDR3 in DNA: TGCAGCGTCGTCGATCAGGGGGATCAGCCCCAGCATTTT. This sequence encodes CSVVDQGDQPQHF.

This chain uses TRBV7-2 with TRBJ2-7, with D perhaps TRBD2 (5 bases). Germline V CDR1 and CDR2: SGHTA, FQGNSA. This CDR3 is built from 15 residues. V was trimmed by 4 bases and J by 2 bases, leaving 15 bases between them. The CDR3 nucleotides read TGTGCCAGCAGCTCCCGTGGGAGCGGTCCCTACGAGCAGTACTTC. Translating gives CASSSRGSGPYEQYF.

The rearrangement joins TRBV7-9 to TRBJ1-1; no firm D call. The germline gives CDR1 SEHNR, CDR2 FQNEAQ (reference sequence). V was trimmed by 5 bases and J by 0 bases, leaving 16 bases between them. There are 16 residues in the CDR3. CDR3 region: CASSPRADRVNTEAFF. CDR3 in DNA: TGTGCCAGCAGCCCAAGGGCGGACCGGGTGAACACTGAAGCTTTCTTT.

The chain couples TRBV27 to TRBJ2-3; D unclear. Trimming removed 8 bases from V and 3 bases from J, with 15 bases in between. CDR3 size: 14 residues. Per the germline V gene, CDR1 is MNHEY and CDR2 is SMNVEV (reference sequence). This CDR3 reads CASRTPLLTDTQYF. The CDR3, as DNA: TGTGCCAGCCGAACACCTTTACTGACAGATACGCAGTATTTT.

The rearrangement joins TRBV25-1 to TRBJ2-1, with TRBD1 identical over 7 bases. Germline lookup yields CDR1 MGHDK and CDR2 SYGVNS. The CDR3 length is 14 residues. V was pared by 7 bases and J by 5 bases, with 8 bases of the junction left unmatched. The CDR3: CASTEGDRHNEQFF. CDR3 nucleotide sequence: TGTGCCAGCACTGAGGGGGACAGACACAATGAGCAGTTCTTC.

The chain links TRBV5-1 to TRBJ2-3; possible D gene TRBD2, 6 bases. This CDR3 is 16 amino acids long. Trimming shortened V by 4 bases and J by 6 bases, and 21 bases separated the two germline ends. Germline V gives CDR1 SGHRS, CDR2 YFSETQ. The chain's CDR3 is CASSPLDSGKGDTQYF. The CDR3 DNA follows: TGCGCCAGCAGCCCCTTGGATAGCGGTAAGGGGGATACGCAGTATTTT. Together with reference TRBV5-1 and TRBJ2-3, the CDR3 gives the full variable domain: KAGVTQTPRYLIKTRGQQVTLSCSPISGHRSVSWYQQTPGQGLQFLFEYFSETQRNKGNFPGRFSGRQFSNSRSEMNVSTLELGDSALYLCASSPLDSGKGDTQYFGPGTRLTVL.

The rearrangement uses TRBV5-4 and TRBJ1-1; D is unresolved. The CDR3 totals 12 residues. The V gene lost 4 bases and the J gene lost 6 bases, with 10 bases spanning the gap. Germline V gives CDR1 SGHNT, CDR2 YYREEE (reference sequence). CDR3 bases: TGTGCCAGCAGCCAAGGAACCCCTGAAGCTTTCTTT. Protein: CASSQGTPEAFF.

This chain uses TRBV7-2 with TRBJ2-2; 8 nucleotides match TRBD2. CDR3 size: 16 residues. V lost 5 bases and J lost 0; bases outside the gene matches: 5. CDR1 and CDR2 from the germline V gene are SGHTA and FQGNSA. CDR3 region: CASSPISGTNTGELFF. The CDR3 region has the DNA TGTGCCAGCAGCCCCATTAGCGGGACGAACACCGGGGAGCTGTTTTTT. Together with reference TRBV7-2 and TRBJ2-2, the CDR3 gives the full variable domain: GAGVSQSPSNKVTEKGKDVELRCDPISGHTALYWYRQSLGQGLEFLIYFQGNSAPDKSGLPSDRFSAERTGGSVSTLTIQRTQQEDSAVYLCASSPISGTNTGELFFGEGSRLTVL.

The chain links TRBV29-1 to TRBJ2-1; TRBD1 is a possible D gene (6 bases). Germline values: CDR1 SQVTM, CDR2 ANQGSEA. The CDR3 has 13 residues. Trimming pared 6 bases from V and 1 base from J, leaving 10 bases between. The CDR3 DNA follows: TGCAGCGTCCAGGGACATTCCTACAATGAGCAGTTCTTC. Protein: CSVQGHSYNEQFF.

The chain uses TRBV21-1 and TRBJ1-2; the table's D call, TRBD1, has no DNA check behind it. TRBV21-1 has pseudogene status. CDR3 length: 17 amino acids. CDR3 in amino acids: CASSKNLNRGPNYGYTF. CDR3 in DNA: TGTGCCAGCAGCAAAAACTTGAACAGGGGGCCGAACTATGGCTACACCTTC.

This clone was observed a single time. The chain carries TRBV7-9 and TRBJ2-1; D unresolved. The CDR3 has 15 residues. V lost 2 bases and J 6 bases, leaving 14 bases between the germline ends. Germline-derived CDR1 and CDR2 are SEHNR and FQNEAQ (reference sequence). The CDR3, as DNA: TGTGCCAGCAGCTTACAGAAGTGGTCGAGCAATGAGCAGTTCTTC. Encoded protein: CASSLQKWSSNEQFF.

The rearrangement uses TRBV18 and TRBJ2-7, with 7 bases identical to TRBD2. Germline trimming cut 6 bases from V and 2 bases from J; bases unmatched to any gene: 4. Germline V lookup: CDR1 KGHSH, CDR2 LQKENI. CDR3 length: 13 amino acids. The CDR3 spells CASSGEGTYEQYF. In DNA, the CDR3 is TGTGCCAGCTCGGGGGAGGGCACCTACGAGCAGTACTTC.

The chain uses TRBV5-1 and TRBJ1-5; possible D gene TRBD1, 5 bases. V dropped 0 bases and J dropped 5 bases, with 12 bases sitting between them. The CDR3 extends over 15 amino acids. Germline loops: CDR1 SGHRS, CDR2 YFSETQ. CDR3 bases: TGCGCCAGCAGCTTGGGGATCGGAGGGGATCAGCCCCAGCATTTT. Translation gives CASSLGIGGDQPQHF.

The chain joins TRBV15 to TRBJ1-1, with 7 positions matching TRBD1. This CDR3 comprises 14 residues. CDR1 and CDR2 (germline): LNHNV, YYDKDF (reference sequence). The junction had 9 bases not matched to a gene; V was cut back by 5 bases and J by 6 bases. CDR3 coding DNA: TGTGCCACCAGCGACCCGACAGGGCAGGCTGAAGCTTTCTTT. Amino acids: CATSDPTGQAEAFF.

The chain has TRBV6-5 and TRBJ1-1; no reliable D call. The V end lost 0 bases, the J end lost 5 bases, and 7 bases lay between the germline ends. Germline V CDR1 and CDR2: MNHEY, SVGAGI. There are 13 residues in the CDR3. Here the CDR3 reads CASSYSGRTEAFF. In nucleotides, the CDR3 is TGTGCCAGCAGTTACTCCGGGAGGACTGAAGCTTTCTTT.

The chain combines TRBV7-2 with TRBJ2-7, with D possibly TRBD2 on 6 matching bases. Germline V gene lookup returns CDR1 SGHTA and CDR2 FQGNSA. CDR3 length: 15 amino acids. The V and J ends lost 1 base and 1 base respectively, with 11 bases between them. In nucleotides, the CDR3 is TGTGCCAGCAGCTTAGGCGGGACCCGATCCTACGAGCAGTACTTC. This gives the protein CASSLGGTRSYEQYF.